The next 20 T cell receptor beta chains were all read from a single sample in a study of spatial heterogeneity in lung cancer. Time point: blood at routine non-recurrence follow-up after resection. Researchers sequenced whole RNA taken from tumor, nontumor lung or frozen PBMC without sorting. TCRdb reanalysed the 5' RACE reads using MiXCR and keeps one entry per CDR3 protein. The data show some 110,000 distinct CDR3 sequences, less than 15% seen once. Sample: PBMCs, taken at follow-up. Source of these receptors: a male donor with early-stage non-small cell lung cancer.

This clonotype was counted a few times. The chain carries TRBV11-2 and TRBJ2-2, with TRBD1 matching 10 bases. Trimming cost V 5 bases and J 6 bases; bases outside gene matches: 12. Germline V CDR1 and CDR2: SGHAT, FQNNGV. There are 17 residues in the CDR3. The CDR3 nucleotides are TGTGCCAGCAGCGTTAACGTATGGGACAGGGGTTCCGGGGAGCTGTTTTTT. Amino acid sequence: CASSVNVWDRGSGELFF.

This clonotype was observed a few times. The chain carries TRBV7-8 and TRBJ2-5, with D possibly TRBD2 on 5 matching bases. The V end was cut by 8 bases, the J end by 5 bases, with 21 bases between. This CDR3 has 15 residues. CDR1 and CDR2 (germline): SGHVS, FQNEAQ. CDR3 residues: CASAFAVAAGETQYF. The CDR3, as DNA: TGTGCCAGCGCATTCGCAGTCGCTGCGGGCGAGACCCAGTACTTC.

This clonotype was observed a few times. The J gene is TRBJ2-7, the V gene TRBV7-9; 10 bases are a match to TRBD1. Looked up from germline, CDR1 is SEHNR and CDR2 is FQNEAQ (reference sequence). J lost 1 base, V lost 5 bases, and 8 bases had no gene match. The CDR3 has 16 residues. CDR3 region: CASSLMRGQGSYEQYF. CDR3 DNA: TGTGCCAGCAGCCTCATGAGGGGACAGGGGTCCTACGAGCAGTACTTC.

In its sample, this clonotype was seen a few times. The chain employs TRBV9 and TRBJ1-4; D is unresolved. Germline V gene data show CDR1 as SGDLS and CDR2 as YYNGEE. Between the trimmed V and J ends, which lost 0 bases and 8 bases, there was a span of 17 bases. This CDR3 comprises 16 residues. In DNA form, the CDR3 reads TGTGCCAGCAGCGTAGATTATAGGAGTCCAAACGAAAAACTGTTTTTT. Translation: CASSVDYRSPNEKLFF.

This clonotype was recorded many times. V and J are TRBV12-3 or TRBV12-4 and TRBJ1-1; no reliable D call. The CDR3 length is 11 residues. The ends were cut back, 5 bases at V and 8 bases at J, with 9 bases in the middle. The CDR3: CASSVIGEAFF. CDR3 in DNA: TGTGCCAGCAGTGTCATCGGGGAAGCTTTCTTT.

The rearrangement links TRBV11-3 to TRBJ2-2; D call uncertain. Germline CDR1 SGHNT, CDR2 YENEEA. Trimming took 0 bases from V and 4 from J, leaving 3 bases between them. This CDR3 has 13 residues. The CDR3 DNA sequence: TGTGCCAGCAGCTTAGATCCCACCGGGGAGCTGTTTTTT. Translating it yields CASSLDPTGELFF.

This clonotype was counted at least ten times. CDR3: CASTETGTGYEQYF. CDR3 DNA: TGTGCCAGCACTGAGACCGGGACAGGCTACGAGCAGTACTTC. The rearrangement links TRBV2 to TRBJ2-7; 8 bases are a match to TRBD1. Germline CDR1 SNHLY, CDR2 FYNNEI. The CDR3 loop spans 14 amino acids. Trimming cost V 7 bases and J 3 bases; bases outside gene matches: 8. The full variable domain, rest sourced from reference TRBV2 and TRBJ2-7, is EPEVTQTPSHQVTQMGQEVILRCVPISNHLYFYWYRQILGQKVEFLVSFYNNEISEKSEIFDDQFSVERPDGSNFTLKIRSTKLEDSAMYFCASTETGTGYEQYFGPGTRLTVT.

The sample holds a few counts of this clonotype. The chain couples TRBV7-3 to TRBJ1-1; TRBD1 might be the D (6 bases). Trimming stripped 5 bases from V and 0 bases from J, with 10 bases between. This CDR3 region has 14 residues. Germline V gene lookup returns CDR1 SGHTA and CDR2 FQGTGA. CDR3 sequence: CASSPTGLNTEAFF. DNA of the CDR3: TGTGCCAGCAGCCCTACAGGGTTGAACACTGAAGCTTTCTTT. The full variable domain, completed using reference TRBV7-3 and TRBJ1-1, is GAGVSQTPSNKVTEKGKYVELRCDPISGHTALYWYRQSLGQGPEFLIYFQGTGAADDSGLPNDRFFAVRPEGSVSTLKIQRTERGDSAVYLCASSPTGLNTEAFFGQGTRLTVV.

This clonotype was detected only a few times. The rearrangement links TRBV5-1 to TRBJ1-2; no clear D. Trimming removed 1 base at V and 0 bases at J, with 10 bases between. Germline V gene data show CDR1 as SGHRS and CDR2 as YFSETQ. The CDR3 consists of 15 residues. The CDR3 loop is CASSLLWGANYGYTF. The CDR3 DNA reads as TGCGCCAGCAGCTTGTTATGGGGAGCTAACTATGGCTACACCTTC.

A remark on this clonotype: The conserved phenylalanine or tryptophan is not found at the CDR3 terminus, so this likely reflects a read error. The chain's CDR3 is CASSQRTGRTGYGYTI. CDR3 DNA: TGCGCCAGCAGCCAGCGGACAGGGAGAACTGGCTATGGCTACACCATC. V gene TRBV4-3 combines with J gene TRBJ1-2; 8 bases align to TRBD1. Germline V gene lookup returns CDR1 LGHNA and CDR2 YSLEER. The CDR3 consists of 16 residues. The trim removed 3 bases at V and 4 bases at J, leaving 10 bases unmatched.

The sample holds many counts of this clonotype. CDR3 residues: CASSQGYSLRSGVLTF. CDR3 DNA: TGTGCCAGCAGCCAAGGGTATAGTCTGCGGTCGGGCGTCCTGACTTTC. The chain joins TRBV3-1 to TRBJ2-6; D is uncertain. Germline V gives CDR1 LGHDT, CDR2 YNNKEL (reference sequence). The CDR3 has 16 residues. V lost 1 base and J lost 12, with 19 bases in between.

The chain recombines TRBV20-1 with TRBJ2-7; no clear D gene. The CDR3 extends over 12 amino acids. The V and J ends lost 5 bases and 2 bases respectively, with 10 bases between them. The germline gives CDR1 DFQATT, CDR2 SNEGSKA (reference sequence). CDR3 protein: CSAPRPPYEQYF. CDR3 sequence (DNA): TGCAGTGCTCCGCGCCCTCCCTACGAGCAGTACTTC.

This clonotype has a handful of counts. The genes are TRBV5-1 and TRBJ2-1; 7 nucleotides agree with TRBD2. This CDR3 has 16 amino acids. In germline, CDR1 is SGHRS, CDR2 YFSETQ. The trim removed 0 bases at V and 6 bases at J, leaving 9 bases unmatched. The CDR3 protein is CASSLVERGIVNEQFF. The CDR3 bases are TGCGCCAGCAGCTTGGTCGAGCGGGGCATCGTCAATGAGCAGTTCTTC.

Points on this clonotype: This is likely a read error, given that the CDR3 carries no conserved phenylalanine or tryptophan at its end. The chain combines TRBV7-2 with TRBJ2-5; D call uncertain. In germline, CDR1 is SGHTA, CDR2 FQGNSA. The CDR3 is made up of 13 amino acids. V was shortened by 11 bases and J by 5 bases, with 18 bases between the two germline ends. The CDR3: CAPAPVKEETQYS. The DNA of the CDR3 is TGTGCCCCCGCCCCAGTCAAGGAGGAGACCCAGTACTCC.

Only a few counts were recorded for this clonotype. The CDR3 nucleotides are TGCAGCGTTGAAGTCCTTGGACGAAACACTGAAGCTTTCTTT. This gives the protein CSVEVLGRNTEAFF. This chain uses TRBV29-1 with TRBJ1-1, with D uncertain. The CDR3 is made up of 14 amino acids. CDR1 is SQVTM and CDR2 is ANQGSEA in the germline V gene. The V and J ends lost 1 base and 2 bases respectively, with 11 bases between them.

The genes are TRBV10-2 and TRBJ2-3; D is perhaps TRBD1 (6 bases). The V gene's germline CDR1 is WSHSY and CDR2 SAAADI. The CDR3 sequence is 15 residues long. V dropped 1 base and J dropped 0 bases, with 8 bases sitting between them. CDR3 sequence (DNA): TGCGCCAGCAGTGAGTACGGGACAAGCACAGATACGCAGTATTTT. This gives the protein CASSEYGTSTDTQYF.

This clonotype was found a few times. The V gene is TRBV9, the J gene TRBJ2-4; tentative D call: TRBD2 (6 bases). Germline CDR1 and CDR2: SGDLS and YYNGEE. This CDR3 spans 16 amino acids. V was trimmed by 4 bases and J by 0 bases, leaving 14 bases between them. The DNA of the CDR3 is TGTGCCAGCAGCCCAGGGAGGCAGGGAGCCAAAAACATTCAGTACTTC. It codes for CASSPGRQGAKNIQYF.

In this sample, this clonotype turned up many times. The rearrangement links TRBV5-1 to TRBJ2-6; D is unresolved. This CDR3 is 17 amino acids long. V lost 2 bases and J lost 2, with 14 bases in between. Germline V gene sequence: CDR1 SGHRS, CDR2 YFSETQ. In DNA form, the CDR3 reads TGCGCCAGCAGCTTCCGGGTCGACACGACTGGGGCCAACGTCCTGACTTTC. Residues: CASSFRVDTTGANVLTF.

The chain carries TRBV10-3 and TRBJ2-1; no clear D. The germline V gene encodes CDR1 ENHRY and CDR2 SYGVKD. The CDR3 is 15 residues long. Trimming took off 7 bases at V and 0 bases at J, with 13 bases between the two ends. CDR3 residues: CAIKLDQSSYNEQFF. As DNA, the CDR3 is TGTGCCATCAAATTGGACCAGAGCTCCTACAATGAGCAGTTCTTC.

At least ten counts were recorded for this clonotype. The CDR3 sequence: CATRRDSNQPQHF. Written as DNA, the CDR3 is TGTGCCACTCGAAGAGATAGCAATCAGCCCCAGCATTTT. The chain has TRBV24-1 and TRBJ1-5; D call uncertain. Germline V lookup: CDR1 KGHDR, CDR2 SFDVKD. The CDR3 contains 13 residues. V lost 10 bases, J lost 0 bases, and 9 bases lay in between.